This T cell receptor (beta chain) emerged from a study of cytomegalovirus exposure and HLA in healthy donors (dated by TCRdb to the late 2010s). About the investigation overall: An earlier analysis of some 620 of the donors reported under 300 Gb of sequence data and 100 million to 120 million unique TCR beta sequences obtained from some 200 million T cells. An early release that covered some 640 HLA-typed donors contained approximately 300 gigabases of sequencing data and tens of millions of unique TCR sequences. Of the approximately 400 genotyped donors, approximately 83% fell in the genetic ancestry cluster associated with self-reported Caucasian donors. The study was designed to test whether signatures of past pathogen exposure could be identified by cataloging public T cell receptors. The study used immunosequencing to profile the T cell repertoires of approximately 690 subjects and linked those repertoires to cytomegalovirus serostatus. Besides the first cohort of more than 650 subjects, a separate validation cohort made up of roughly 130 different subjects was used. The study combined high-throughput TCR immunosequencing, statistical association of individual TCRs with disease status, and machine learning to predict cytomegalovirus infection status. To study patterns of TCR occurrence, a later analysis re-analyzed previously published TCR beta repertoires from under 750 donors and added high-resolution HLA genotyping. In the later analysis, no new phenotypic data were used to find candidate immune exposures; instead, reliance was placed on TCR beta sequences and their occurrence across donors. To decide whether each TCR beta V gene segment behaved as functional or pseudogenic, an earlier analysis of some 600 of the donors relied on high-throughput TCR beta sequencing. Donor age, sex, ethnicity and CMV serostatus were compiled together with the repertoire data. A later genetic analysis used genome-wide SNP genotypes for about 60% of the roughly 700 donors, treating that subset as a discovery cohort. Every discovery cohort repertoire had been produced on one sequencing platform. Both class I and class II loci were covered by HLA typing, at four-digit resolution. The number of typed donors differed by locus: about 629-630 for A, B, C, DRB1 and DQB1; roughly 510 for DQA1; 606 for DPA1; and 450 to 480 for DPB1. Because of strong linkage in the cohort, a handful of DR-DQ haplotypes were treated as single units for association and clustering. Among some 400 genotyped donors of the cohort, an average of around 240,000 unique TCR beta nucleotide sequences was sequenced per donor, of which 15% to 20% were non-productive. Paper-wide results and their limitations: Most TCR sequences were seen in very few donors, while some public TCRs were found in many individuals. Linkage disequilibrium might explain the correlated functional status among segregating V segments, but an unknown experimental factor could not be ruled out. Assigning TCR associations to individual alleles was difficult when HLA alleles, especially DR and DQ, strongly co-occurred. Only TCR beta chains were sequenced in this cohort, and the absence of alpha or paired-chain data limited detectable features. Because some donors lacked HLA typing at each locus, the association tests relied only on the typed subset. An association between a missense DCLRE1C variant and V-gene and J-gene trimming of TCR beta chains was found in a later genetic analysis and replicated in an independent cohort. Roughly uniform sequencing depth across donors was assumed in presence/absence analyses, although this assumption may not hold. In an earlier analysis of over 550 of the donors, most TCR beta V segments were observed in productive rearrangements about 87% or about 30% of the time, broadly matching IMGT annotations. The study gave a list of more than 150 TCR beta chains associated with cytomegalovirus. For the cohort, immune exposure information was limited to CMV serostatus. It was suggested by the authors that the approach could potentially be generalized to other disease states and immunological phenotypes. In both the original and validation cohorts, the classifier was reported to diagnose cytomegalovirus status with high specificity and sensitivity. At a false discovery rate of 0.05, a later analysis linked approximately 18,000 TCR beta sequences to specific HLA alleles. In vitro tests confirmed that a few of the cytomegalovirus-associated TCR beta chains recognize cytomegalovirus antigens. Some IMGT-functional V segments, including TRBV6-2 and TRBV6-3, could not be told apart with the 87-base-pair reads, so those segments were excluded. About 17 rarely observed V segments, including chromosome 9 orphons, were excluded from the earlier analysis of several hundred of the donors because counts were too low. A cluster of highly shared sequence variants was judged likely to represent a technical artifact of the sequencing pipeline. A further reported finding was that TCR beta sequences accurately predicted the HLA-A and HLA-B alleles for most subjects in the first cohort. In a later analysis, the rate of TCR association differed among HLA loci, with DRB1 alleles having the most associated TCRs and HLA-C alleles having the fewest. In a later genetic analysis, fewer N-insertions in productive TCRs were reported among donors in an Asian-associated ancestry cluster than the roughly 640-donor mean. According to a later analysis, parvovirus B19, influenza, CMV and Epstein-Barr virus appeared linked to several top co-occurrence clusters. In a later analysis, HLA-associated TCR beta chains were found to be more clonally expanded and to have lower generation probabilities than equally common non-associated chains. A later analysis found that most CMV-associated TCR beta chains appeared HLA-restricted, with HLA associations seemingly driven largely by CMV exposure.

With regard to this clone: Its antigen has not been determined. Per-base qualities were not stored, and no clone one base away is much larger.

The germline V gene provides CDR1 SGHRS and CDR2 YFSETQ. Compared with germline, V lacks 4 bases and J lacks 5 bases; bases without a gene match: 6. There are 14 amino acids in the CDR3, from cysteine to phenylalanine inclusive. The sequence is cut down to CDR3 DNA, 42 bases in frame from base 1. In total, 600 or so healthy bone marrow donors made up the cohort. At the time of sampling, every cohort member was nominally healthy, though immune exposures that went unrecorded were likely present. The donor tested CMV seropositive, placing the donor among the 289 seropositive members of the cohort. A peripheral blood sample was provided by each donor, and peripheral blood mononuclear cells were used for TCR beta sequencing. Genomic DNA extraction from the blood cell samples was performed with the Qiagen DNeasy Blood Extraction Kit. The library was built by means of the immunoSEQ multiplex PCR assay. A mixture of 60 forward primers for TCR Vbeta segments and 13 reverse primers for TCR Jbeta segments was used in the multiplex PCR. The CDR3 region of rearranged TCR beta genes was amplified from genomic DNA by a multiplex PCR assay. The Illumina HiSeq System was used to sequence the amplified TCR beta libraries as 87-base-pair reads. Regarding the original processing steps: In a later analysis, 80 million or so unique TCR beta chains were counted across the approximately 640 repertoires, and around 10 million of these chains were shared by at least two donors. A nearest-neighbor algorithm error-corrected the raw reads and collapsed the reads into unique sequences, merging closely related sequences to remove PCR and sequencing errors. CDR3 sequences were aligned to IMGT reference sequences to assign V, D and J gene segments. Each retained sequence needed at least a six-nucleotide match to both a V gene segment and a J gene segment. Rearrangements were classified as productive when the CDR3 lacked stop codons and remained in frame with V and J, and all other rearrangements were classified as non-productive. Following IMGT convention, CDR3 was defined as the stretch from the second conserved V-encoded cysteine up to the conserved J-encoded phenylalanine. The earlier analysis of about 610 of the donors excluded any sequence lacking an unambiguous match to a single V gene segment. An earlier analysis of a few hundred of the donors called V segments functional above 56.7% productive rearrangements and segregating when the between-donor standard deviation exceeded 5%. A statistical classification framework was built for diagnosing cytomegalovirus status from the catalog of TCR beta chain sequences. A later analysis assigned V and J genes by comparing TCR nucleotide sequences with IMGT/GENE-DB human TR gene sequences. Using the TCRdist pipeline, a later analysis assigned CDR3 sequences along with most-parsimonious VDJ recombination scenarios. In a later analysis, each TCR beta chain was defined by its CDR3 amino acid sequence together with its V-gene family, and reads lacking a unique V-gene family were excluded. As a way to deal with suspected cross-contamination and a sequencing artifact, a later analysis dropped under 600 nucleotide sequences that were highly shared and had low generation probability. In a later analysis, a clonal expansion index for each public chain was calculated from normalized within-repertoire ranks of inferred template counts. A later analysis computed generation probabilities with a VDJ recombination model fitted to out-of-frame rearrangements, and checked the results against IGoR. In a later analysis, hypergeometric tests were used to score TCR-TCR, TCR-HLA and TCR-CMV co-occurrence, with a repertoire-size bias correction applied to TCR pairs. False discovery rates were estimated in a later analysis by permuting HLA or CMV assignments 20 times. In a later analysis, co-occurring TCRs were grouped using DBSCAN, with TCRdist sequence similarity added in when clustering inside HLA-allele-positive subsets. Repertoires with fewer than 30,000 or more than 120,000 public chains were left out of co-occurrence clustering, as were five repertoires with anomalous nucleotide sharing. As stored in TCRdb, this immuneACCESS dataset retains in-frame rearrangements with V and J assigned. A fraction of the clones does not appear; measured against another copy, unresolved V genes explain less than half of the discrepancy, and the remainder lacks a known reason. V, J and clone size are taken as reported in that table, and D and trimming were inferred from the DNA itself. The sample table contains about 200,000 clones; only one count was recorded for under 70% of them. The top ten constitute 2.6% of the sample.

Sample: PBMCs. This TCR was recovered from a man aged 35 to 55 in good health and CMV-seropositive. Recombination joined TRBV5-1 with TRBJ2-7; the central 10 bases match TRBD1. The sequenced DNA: TGCGCCAGCAGCCAGGGACAGGGGCACCACGAGCAGTACTTC. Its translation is CASSQGQGHHEQYF.